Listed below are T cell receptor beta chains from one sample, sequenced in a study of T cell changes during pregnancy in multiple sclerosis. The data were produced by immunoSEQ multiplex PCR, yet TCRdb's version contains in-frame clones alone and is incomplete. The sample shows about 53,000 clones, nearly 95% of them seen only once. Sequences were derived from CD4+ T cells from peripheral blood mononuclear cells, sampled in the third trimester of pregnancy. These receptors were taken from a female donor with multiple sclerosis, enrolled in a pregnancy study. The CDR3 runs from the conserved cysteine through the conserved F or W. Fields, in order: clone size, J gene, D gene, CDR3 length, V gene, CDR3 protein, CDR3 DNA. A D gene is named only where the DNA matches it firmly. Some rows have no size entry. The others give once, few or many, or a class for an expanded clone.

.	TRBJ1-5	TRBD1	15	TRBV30	CAWSEGQGGNQPQHF	TGTGCCTGGAGCGAGGGACAGGGGGGTAATCAGCCCCAGCATTTT
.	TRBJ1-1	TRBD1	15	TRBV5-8	CASSPGQGGNTEAFF	TGTGCCAGCAGCCCGGGGCAGGGGGGGAACACTGAAGCTTTCTTT
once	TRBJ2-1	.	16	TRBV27	CASSSPPRGGLHEQFF	TGTGCCAGCAGTTCCCCGCCGCGGGGCGGGTTGCATGAGCAGTTCTTC
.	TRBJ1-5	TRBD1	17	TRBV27	CASSLGAGQGANQPQHF	TGTGCCAGCAGTTTAGGGGCAGGACAGGGGGCGAATCAGCCCCAGCATTTT
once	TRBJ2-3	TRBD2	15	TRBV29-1	CSVLWTSGSADTQYF	TGCAGCGTGCTTTGGACTAGCGGGTCAGCAGATACGCAGTATTTT
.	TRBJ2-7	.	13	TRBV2	CASRHGDIREQYF	TGTGCCAGCAGACACGGGGACATAAGAGAGCAGTACTTC
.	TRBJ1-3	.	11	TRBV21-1	CATRQRNTIYF	TGTGCCACTCGACAGCGAAACACCATATATTTT
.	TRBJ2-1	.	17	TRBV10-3	CAISEGVGRGHSNEQFF	TGTGCCATCAGTGAGGGCGTGGGGCGGGGCCATTCCAATGAGCAGTTCTTC
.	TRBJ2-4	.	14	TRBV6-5	CATAQVETKNIQYF	TGTGCCACCGCACAAGTGGAGACCAAAAACATTCAGTACTTC
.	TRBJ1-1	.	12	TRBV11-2	CASSRTVTEAFF	TGTGCCAGCAGCCGCACGGTGACTGAAGCTTTCTTT
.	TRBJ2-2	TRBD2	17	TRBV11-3	CASSPTPRGANTGELFF	TGTGCCAGCAGCCCGACCCCCCGGGGGGCGAACACCGGGGAGCTGTTTTTT
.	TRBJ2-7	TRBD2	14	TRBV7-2	CASSRTSGDYEQYF	TGTGCCAGCAGCCGAACTAGCGGGGATTACGAGCAGTACTTC
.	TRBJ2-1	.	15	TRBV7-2	CASSLVRQAQGEQFF	TGTGCCAGCAGCTTAGTCCGTCAGGCTCAGGGAGAGCAGTTCTTC
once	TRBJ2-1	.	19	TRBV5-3	CARRFRSFQRYYYYNEQFF	TGTGCCAGAAGATTTCGGAGTTTTCAGAGGTACTACTACTACAATGAGCAGTTCTTC
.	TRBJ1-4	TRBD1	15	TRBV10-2	CASKGQGGGSEKLFF	TGCGCCAGCAAGGGACAGGGTGGGGGCAGTGAAAAACTGTTTTTT
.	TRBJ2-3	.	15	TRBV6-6	CASIHQGPHTDTQYF	TGTGCCAGCATACACCAGGGGCCCCACACAGATACGCAGTATTTT
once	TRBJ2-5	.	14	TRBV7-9	CASSLGTLGRRWYF	TGTGCCAGCAGCTTAGGCACACTGGGGAGGCGTTGGTACTTC
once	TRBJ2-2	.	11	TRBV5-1	CASSPTGELFF	TGCGCCAGCAGCCCAACCGGGGAGCTGTTTTTT
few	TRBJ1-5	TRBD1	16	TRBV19	CASSVTGTGTNQPQHF	TGTGCCAGTAGTGTAACCGGGACAGGTACCAATCAGCCCCAGCATTTT
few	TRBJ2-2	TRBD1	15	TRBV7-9	CASSLQGANTGELFF	TGTGCCAGCAGCCTTCAGGGGGCCAACACCGGGGAGCTGTTTTTT
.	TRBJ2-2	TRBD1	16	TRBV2	CASSFTRDRGSGELFF	TGTGCCAGCAGTTTCACCCGGGACAGGGGATCCGGGGAGCTGTTTTTT
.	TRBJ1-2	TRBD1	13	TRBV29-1	CSVDATGLYGYTF	TGCAGCGTTGACGCGACAGGGCTCTATGGCTACACCTTC
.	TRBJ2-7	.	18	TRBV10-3	CAISESVTGILSSYEQYF	TGTGCCATCAGTGAGTCAGTTACAGGGATTCTCAGCTCCTACGAGCAGTACTTC
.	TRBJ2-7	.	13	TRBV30	CAWSVPAGKYQYF	TGTGCCTGGAGTGTCCCCGCCGGGAAATACCAGTACTTC
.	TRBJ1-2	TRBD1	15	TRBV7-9	CASSFQDRIVYGYTF	TGTGCCAGCAGCTTTCAGGACAGGATCGTCTATGGCTACACCTTC
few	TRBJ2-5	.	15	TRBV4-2	CASSQEPRVGETQYF	TGTGCCAGCAGCCAAGAACCCAGGGTAGGCGAGACCCAGTACTTC
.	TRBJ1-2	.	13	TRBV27	CASSLSETGNYTF	TGTGCCAGCAGTTTATCGGAGACAGGCAATTACACCTTC
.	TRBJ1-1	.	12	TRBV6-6	CASSPVSSEAFF	TGTGCCAGCAGTCCTGTGTCGTCTGAAGCTTTCTTT
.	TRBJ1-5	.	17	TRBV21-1	CASSTSSEEGFGQPQHF	TGTGCCAGCAGCACCTCCTCGGAGGAGGGATTCGGTCAGCCCCAGCATTTT
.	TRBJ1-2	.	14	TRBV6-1	CASSDWTSSYGYTF	TGTGCCAGCAGTGACTGGACATCGAGCTATGGCTACACCTTC
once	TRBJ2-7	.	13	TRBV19	CASKNRDRYEQYF	TGTGCCAGCAAGAACAGGGATCGATACGAGCAGTACTTC
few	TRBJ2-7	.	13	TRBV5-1	CASSLEGRYEQYF	TGCGCCAGCAGCTTGGAGGGGCGCTACGAGCAGTACTTC
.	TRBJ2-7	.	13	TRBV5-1	CASSQGLAYEQYF	TGCGCCAGCAGCCAAGGACTGGCTTACGAGCAGTACTTC
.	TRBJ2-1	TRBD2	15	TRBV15	CATSRDLLAVDEQFF	TGTGCCACCAGCAGAGACCTACTAGCGGTCGATGAGCAGTTCTTC
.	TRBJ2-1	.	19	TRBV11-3	CASSLDGKTGTLTYNEQFF	TGTGCCAGCAGCTTAGATGGGAAGACAGGGACTCTAACCTACAATGAGCAGTTCTTC
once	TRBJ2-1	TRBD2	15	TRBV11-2	CASSRESGGYNEQFF	TGTGCCAGCAGCCGGGAAAGCGGGGGGTACAATGAGCAGTTCTTC
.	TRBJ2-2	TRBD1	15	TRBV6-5	CASSYGTGITGELFF	TGTGCCAGCAGTTACGGGACAGGGATCACCGGGGAGCTGTTTTTT
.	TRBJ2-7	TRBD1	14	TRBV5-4	CASSLGQGRGEQYF	TGTGCCAGCAGCTTGGGACAGGGTCGGGGCGAGCAGTACTTC
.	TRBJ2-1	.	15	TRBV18	CASSPNGQGGDEQFF	TGTGCCAGCTCACCGAATGGGCAAGGGGGGGATGAGCAGTTCTTC
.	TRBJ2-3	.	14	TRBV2	CASNRAGGAGTQYF	TGTGCCAGCAATAGGGCTGGGGGAGCGGGTACGCAGTATTTT
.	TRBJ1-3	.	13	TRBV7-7	CASSSGAGNTIYF	TGTGCTAGCAGTTCAGGGGCTGGAAACACCATATATTTT
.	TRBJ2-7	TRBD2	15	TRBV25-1	CASSRLAGTGSEQYF	TGTGCCAGCAGTCGACTAGCGGGGACAGGCAGCGAGCAGTACTTC
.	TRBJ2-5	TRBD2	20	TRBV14	CASSQGYQRGGLFGSETQYF	TGTGCCAGCAGCCAAGGGTATCAGCGGGGGGGCCTATTTGGAAGCGAGACCCAGTACTTC
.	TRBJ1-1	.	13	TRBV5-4	CASSAPGLPEAFF	TGTGCCAGCAGCGCCCCGGGTTTGCCTGAAGCTTTCTTT
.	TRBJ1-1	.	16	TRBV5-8	CASSGYRVGSSAEAFF	TGTGCCAGCAGCGGGTACAGGGTTGGTAGCTCCGCTGAAGCTTTCTTT
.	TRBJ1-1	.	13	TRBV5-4	CASGGQVNTEAFF	TGTGCCAGCGGTGGACAAGTGAACACTGAAGCTTTCTTT
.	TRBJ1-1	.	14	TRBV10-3	CAISSTTANTEAFF	TGTGCCATCAGTTCGACAACGGCGAACACTGAAGCTTTCTTT
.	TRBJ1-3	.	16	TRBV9	CASSPRSSLSGNTIYF	TGTGCCAGCAGCCCCCGTTCGAGCCTCTCTGGAAACACCATATATTTT
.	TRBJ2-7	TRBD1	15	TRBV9	CASSDGQGGNYEQYF	TGTGCCAGCAGCGACGGACAGGGGGGGAACTACGAGCAGTACTTC
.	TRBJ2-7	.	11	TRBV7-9	CASSFGVEQYF	TGTGCCAGCAGCTTCGGAGTAGAGCAGTACTTC
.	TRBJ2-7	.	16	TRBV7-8	CASSPRGTGSRYEQYF	TGTGCCAGCAGCCCCCGGGGTACGGGTTCCAGGTACGAGCAGTACTTC